These 28 T cell receptor beta chains were sequenced from one sample in a study of shared clonotypes between healthy human individuals. Generated by immunoSEQ multiplex PCR, the TCRdb table keeps only in-frame clones and is missing some. The data contain 2 million to 2.5 million clones, more than 80% of them singletons. Material for sequencing was naive CD4+ T cells from PBMCs. Subset noted: CD45RA+ positively selected. The receptors come from a man in his late teens or twenties in good health. Some clones in this sample may be carry-over from other donors' samples.

This clone occurred once. The sample carries other DNA sequences with the same CDR3. CDR3 sequence: CASTPGTANTGELFF. In DNA form, the CDR3 reads TGTGCCAGTACCCCTGGGACAGCGAACACCGGGGAGCTGTTTTTT. The chain has TRBV19 and TRBJ2-2; 7 nucleotides match TRBD1. V lost 7 bases and J lost 0; bases outside the gene matches: 5. CDR3 size: 15 residues. CDR1 is LNHDA and CDR2 is SQIVND in the germline V gene (reference sequence).

J is TRBJ1-2 and V is TRBV28; a possible D gene is TRBD1 (6 bases). CDR3 length: 16 residues. Germline assignment: CDR1 MDHEN and CDR2 SYDVKM. Trimming took 6 bases from V and 4 from J, leaving 21 bases between them. CDR3 in DNA: TGTGCCAGCAGGGGGAACAGGGCCCAGGAACTCTATGGCTACACCTTC. The encoded protein is CASRGNRAQELYGYTF.

This CDR3 reads CASSLGGGGANVLTF. In DNA form, the CDR3 reads TGTGCCAGCAGCCTCGGTGGTGGGGGGGCCAACGTCCTGACTTTC. The V and J genes are TRBV25-1 and TRBJ2-6; D is uncertain. V lost 6 bases, J lost 4 bases, and 13 bases lay in between. This CDR3 contains 15 residues. The germline gives CDR1 MGHDK, CDR2 SYGVNS.

This chain joins TRBV11-2 and TRBJ2-3, with unresolved D. There are 11 residues in the CDR3. Trimming shortened V by 6 bases and J by 5 bases, and 6 bases separated the two germline ends. In germline, CDR1 is SGHAT, CDR2 FQNNGV. The CDR3 nucleotides are TGTGCCAGCAGTCGAGGAGATACGCAGTATTTT. Its protein product is CASSRGDTQYF.

For the CDR3, the DNA is TGTGCCAGCAGAGAGCTTCAGGGGATGGGTGGCTACACCTTC. Translation: CASRELQGMGGYTF. V usage is TRBV6-1 and J usage is TRBJ1-2, with D possibly matching TRBD1 (6 bases). The germline V gene has CDR1 MNHNS and CDR2 SASEGT. V lost 6 bases, J lost 7 bases, and 18 bases lay in between. The CDR3 totals 14 residues.

The V call is TRBV9, the J call TRBJ2-6; D perhaps matches TRBD2 (5 bases). The germline V gene encodes CDR1 SGDLS and CDR2 YYNGEE. The CDR3 is made up of 20 amino acids. With 5 bases removed from V and 0 bases from J, the gap between germline ends came to 24 bases. CDR3: CASSRWSGLRPYSGANVLTF. The CDR3 DNA is TGTGCCAGCAGTCGGTGGAGCGGACTGCGACCTTACTCTGGGGCCAACGTCCTGACTTTC.

The CDR3 protein is CASSRQLAGRYNEKLFF. CDR3 nucleotide sequence: TGCGCCAGCAGCCGACAGCTGGCGGGGCGGTATAATGAAAAACTGTTTTTT. The genes are TRBV4-1 and TRBJ1-4; tentatively, D is TRBD1 (5 bases). The CDR3 totals 17 residues. CDR1 and CDR2 (germline): MGHRA, YSYEKL. Trimming removed 4 bases from V and 4 bases from J, with 19 bases in between.

The V gene is TRBV2, the J gene TRBJ1-3; no definite D call. In germline, CDR1 is SNHLY, CDR2 FYNNEI. This CDR3 has 14 amino acids. The V end lost 7 bases, the J end lost 4 bases, and 14 bases lay between the germline ends. The CDR3 DNA reads TGTGCCAGCACCAACCGGGGAACAGGAAACACCATATATTTT. It is translated as CASTNRGTGNTIYF.

This clone was observed a handful of times. Other DNA sequences within the sample encode an identical CDR3. The chain joins TRBV6-1 to TRBJ1-2; D ambiguous. V lost 0 bases, J lost 4 bases, and 3 bases lay in between. Germline V gene data show CDR1 as MNHNS and CDR2 as SASEGT. The CDR3 contains 12 residues. Here the CDR3 reads CASSEASYGYTF. CDR3 nucleotides: TGTGCCAGCAGTGAAGCCAGCTATGGCTACACCTTC.

The chain is built from TRBV7-3 and TRBJ2-5, with D possibly matching TRBD1 (6 bases). The CDR3 consists of 15 residues. The V gene's germline CDR1 is SGHTA and CDR2 FQGTGA. V dropped 5 bases and J dropped 1 base, with 14 bases sitting between them. CDR3 region: CASSPGVGGQETQYF. The CDR3 bases are TGTGCCAGCAGCCCTGGGGTAGGGGGCCAAGAGACCCAGTACTTC.

The chain has TRBV9 and TRBJ2-3; a possible D gene is TRBD2 (6 bases). Germline CDR1 reads SGDLS; CDR2 reads YYNGEE. Between the trimmed V and J ends, which lost 0 bases and 2 bases, there was a span of 13 bases. The CDR3 covers 16 residues. The chain's CDR3 is CASSVAWVAATDTQYF. The DNA for the CDR3 is TGTGCCAGCAGCGTAGCTTGGGTAGCGGCCACAGATACGCAGTATTTT.

This chain connects TRBV28 to TRBJ2-3; TRBD1 is a possible D gene (5 bases). V lost 6 bases to trimming and J lost 5 bases, with 6 bases between them. The CDR3 is 11 residues long. CDR1 is MDHEN and CDR2 is SYDVKM in the germline V gene. CDR3 sequence: CASRGQDTQYF. The DNA for the CDR3 is TGTGCCAGCAGGGGGCAAGATACGCAGTATTTT.

V gene TRBV5-5 combines with J gene TRBJ1-1; tentative D call: TRBD1 (6 bases). Germline CDR1 is SGHKS and CDR2 is YYEKEE (reference sequence). V was cut by 5 bases and J by 1 base, with 15 bases left in between. The CDR3 spans 15 residues. The CDR3 DNA sequence: TGTGCCAGCAGTTCCCTGGCAGGGGCGAACACTGAAGCTTTCTTT. This codes for CASSSLAGANTEAFF.

The chain joins TRBV4-1 to TRBJ2-4, with TRBD1 matching over 7 bases. Germline V gene data show CDR1 as MGHRA and CDR2 as YSYEKL. The CDR3 is made up of 15 amino acids. Trimming removed 0 bases from V and 5 bases from J; junction bases left unmatched: 4. CDR3 coding DNA: TGCGCCAGCAGCCAAGACGGCCAGGGGGAAAACATTCAGTACTTC. This sequence encodes CASSQDGQGENIQYF.

The chain couples TRBV30 to TRBJ1-2; 8 bases agree with TRBD1. Germline values: CDR1 GTSNPN, CDR2 SVGIG (reference sequence). The CDR3 has 15 amino acids. The J segment lost 2 bases and the V segment lost 4 bases, leaving 9 bases of the junction unmatched. CDR3 protein: CAWTLRQGMNYGYTF. CDR3 coding DNA: TGTGCCTGGACCCTTCGACAGGGGATGAACTATGGCTACACCTTC.

The gene calls are TRBV7-6 and TRBJ1-3; D gene ambiguous. CDR1 SGHVS and CDR2 FNYEAQ come from the germline V gene. The CDR3 contains 14 residues. V lost 6 bases, J lost 0 bases, and 9 bases lay in between. The CDR3 protein is CASSLGHSGNTIYF. The CDR3 nucleotides read TGTGCCAGCAGTCTCGGGCACTCTGGAAACACCATATATTTT.

This clone occurred once. This rearrangement joins TRBV2 to TRBJ2-4; 7 positions match TRBD1. This CDR3 has 15 residues. Trimming took 3 bases from V and 4 from J; bases not matched to a gene: 6. Germline V gene lookup returns CDR1 SNHLY and CDR2 FYNNEI. CDR3 protein: CASSETGTAKNIQYF. The CDR3 nucleotides read TGTGCCAGCAGTGAGACCGGGACAGCAAAAAACATTCAGTACTTC.

This chain uses TRBV7-9 with TRBJ2-2, with unresolved D. Germline V CDR1 and CDR2: SEHNR, FQNEAQ (reference sequence). The CDR3 is 13 amino acids. Trimming cost V 3 bases and J 6 bases, with 8 bases left between them. The CDR3 nucleotides are TGTGCCAGCAGCTTTTGGCCGGCCGGGGAGCTGTTTTTT. This codes for CASSFWPAGELFF.

This clone was detected only a few times. Other DNA sequences within the sample encode an identical CDR3. The chain is built from TRBV2 and TRBJ2-7; D remains unclear. The germline gives CDR1 SNHLY, CDR2 FYNNEI. The CDR3 length is 12 residues. V was shortened by 4 bases and J by 4 bases, with 8 bases between the two germline ends. Here the CDR3 DNA reads TGTGCCAGCAGTGCGACTTCATACGAGCAGTACTTC. Its protein is CASSATSYEQYF.

With respect to this clone: Compared with germline, one end of the junction differs, possibly owing to a read error. The gene calls are TRBV2 and TRBJ1-2, with a tentative D call TRBD1 (6 bases). The CDR3 runs to 12 residues. Germline V gives CDR1 SNHLY, CDR2 FYNNEI. CDR3 sequence (DNA): TGTGCCAGCAGCGATAGACAGGAAAGGAGGAACTTC. Translated: CASSDRQERRNF.

This sequence joins TRBV7-3 and TRBJ2-2; 13 bases align to TRBD2. The CDR3 contains 18 residues. The germline CDR1 and CDR2 sequences are SGHTA and FQGTGA. With V trimmed by 4 bases and J by 8 bases, 13 bases remained unmatched. The CDR3 protein is CASSSLGPGLAGPGELFF. The CDR3 DNA reads TGTGCCAGCAGCTCATTAGGACCGGGACTAGCGGGACCAGGGGAGCTGTTTTTT.

This chain connects TRBV11-1 to TRBJ2-5, with 7 positions matching TRBD1. CDR1 SGHAT and CDR2 FQDESV come from the germline V gene (reference sequence). With V trimmed by 3 bases and J by 1 base, 8 bases remained unmatched. The CDR3 has 16 amino acids. In DNA form, the CDR3 reads TGTGCCAGCAGCTTTAACAGGGGCGGCGTCCAAGAGACCCAGTACTTC. This translates into CASSFNRGGVQETQYF.

The chain is built from TRBV5-1 and TRBJ2-3, with 10 bases that match TRBD2. V dropped 7 bases and J dropped 7; count of bases not matched to a gene: 12. The length of the CDR3 is 15 residues. Germline CDR1 is SGHRS and CDR2 is YFSETQ. In nucleotides, the CDR3 is TGCGCCAGCGGGATCGGAAGCGGGAGGGAGTATACGCAGTATTTT. Protein sequence: CASGIGSGREYTQYF.

The chain joins TRBV7-9 to TRBJ1-1; D possibly corresponds to TRBD1 (5 bases). The CDR3 runs 15 residues. Trimming shortened V by 0 bases and J by 6 bases, and 14 bases separated the two germline ends. Germline V gene sequence: CDR1 SEHNR, CDR2 FQNEAQ (reference sequence). The CDR3 reads CASSLALAQGSEAFF. CDR3 coding DNA: TGTGCCAGCAGCTTAGCCCTCGCCCAGGGATCTGAAGCTTTCTTT.

Concerning this clone: Other DNA sequences of this sample code for an identical CDR3. J is TRBJ2-7 and V is TRBV6-5, with D maybe TRBD1 (5 bases). CDR1 and CDR2 (germline): MNHEY, SVGAGI. The CDR3 length is 12 residues. Trimming removed 2 bases at V and 7 bases at J, with 9 bases between. CDR3 in DNA: TGTGCCAGCAGTTACCTGGCAGGGGAGCAGTACTTC. Translated, it gives CASSYLAGEQYF.

The J gene is TRBJ1-1, the V gene TRBV7-9; D possibly corresponds to TRBD1 (6 bases). CDR1 SEHNR and CDR2 FQNEAQ come from the germline V gene (reference sequence). There are 15 residues in the CDR3. V gave up 5 bases and J gave up 0 bases, with 13 bases separating them. CDR3 in amino acids: CASSPNRELNTEAFF. The CDR3 DNA sequence: TGTGCCAGCAGCCCCAACAGGGAACTGAACACTGAAGCTTTCTTT.

The chain links TRBV6-5 to TRBJ2-1; 7 bases map to TRBD2. Germline V gene data show CDR1 as MNHEY and CDR2 as SVGAGI. Germline trimming cut 4 bases from V and 6 bases from J; bases unmatched to any gene: 9. The CDR3 contains 15 residues. The CDR3 coding sequence is TGTGCCAGCAGTTTGAGCGGGGCCCTCCCCAATGAGCAGTTCTTC. Protein: CASSLSGALPNEQFF.

The chain combines TRBV5-1 with TRBJ2-2, with no clear D. The germline CDR1 and CDR2 sequences are SGHRS and YFSETQ. This CDR3 contains 16 residues. Trimming removed 5 bases at V and 6 bases at J, with 20 bases between. CDR3 amino acids: CASSQDTVWGPGELFF. Here the CDR3 DNA reads TGCGCCAGCAGTCAAGATACAGTTTGGGGTCCCGGGGAGCTGTTTTTT.